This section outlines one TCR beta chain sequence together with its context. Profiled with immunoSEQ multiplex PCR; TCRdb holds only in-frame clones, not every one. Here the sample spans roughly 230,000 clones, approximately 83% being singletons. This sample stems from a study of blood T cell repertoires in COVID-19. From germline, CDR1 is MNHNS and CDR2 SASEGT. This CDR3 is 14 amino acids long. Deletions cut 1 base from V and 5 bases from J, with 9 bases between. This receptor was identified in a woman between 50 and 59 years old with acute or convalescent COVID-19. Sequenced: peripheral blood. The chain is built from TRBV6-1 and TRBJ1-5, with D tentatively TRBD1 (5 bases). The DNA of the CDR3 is TGTGCCAGCAGTGAAGAGGGAGGGGATCAGCCCCAGCATTTT. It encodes CASSEEGGDQPQHF.